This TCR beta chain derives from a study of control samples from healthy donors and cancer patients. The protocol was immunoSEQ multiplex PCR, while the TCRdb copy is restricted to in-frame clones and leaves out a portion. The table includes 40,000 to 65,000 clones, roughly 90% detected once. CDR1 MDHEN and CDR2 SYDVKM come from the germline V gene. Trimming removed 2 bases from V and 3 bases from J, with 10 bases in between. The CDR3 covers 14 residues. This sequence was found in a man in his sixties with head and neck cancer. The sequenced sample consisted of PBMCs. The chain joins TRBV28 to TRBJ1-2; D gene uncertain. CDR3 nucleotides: TGTGCCAGCAGTTTACGGCAGAATTACTATGGCTACACCTTC. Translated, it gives CASSLRQNYYGYTF.